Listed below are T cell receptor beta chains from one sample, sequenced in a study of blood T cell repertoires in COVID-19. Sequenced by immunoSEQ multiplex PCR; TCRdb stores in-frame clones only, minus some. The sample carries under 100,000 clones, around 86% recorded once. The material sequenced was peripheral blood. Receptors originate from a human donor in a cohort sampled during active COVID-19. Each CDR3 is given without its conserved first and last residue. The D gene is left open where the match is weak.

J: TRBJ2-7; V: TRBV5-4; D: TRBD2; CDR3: ASSLAGLAGENEQY
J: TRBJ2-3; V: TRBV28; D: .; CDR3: ASISLAGIPNGDTQY
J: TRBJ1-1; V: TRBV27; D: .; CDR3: ASSFIQGRNTEAF
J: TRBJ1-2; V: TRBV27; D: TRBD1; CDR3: ASSPKTGQIVNYGYT
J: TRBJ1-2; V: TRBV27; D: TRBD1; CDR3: ASSPTGGGGYT
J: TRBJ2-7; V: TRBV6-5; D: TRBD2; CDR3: ASRVLAGAYEQY
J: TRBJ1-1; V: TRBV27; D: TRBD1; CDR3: ASSFDRDTEAF
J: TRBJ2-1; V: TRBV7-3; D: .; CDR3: ASSFGGEWGEQF
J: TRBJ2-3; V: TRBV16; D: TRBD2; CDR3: ASSGLSGSTDTQY
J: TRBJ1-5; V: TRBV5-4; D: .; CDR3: ASSLGENQPQH
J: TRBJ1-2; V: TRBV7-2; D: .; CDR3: ASSLDKGRFYGYT
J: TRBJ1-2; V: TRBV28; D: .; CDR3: ASRGAEGAGYT
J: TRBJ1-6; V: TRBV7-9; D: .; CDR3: ASSSGAGNSPLH
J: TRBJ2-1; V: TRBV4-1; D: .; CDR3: ASSQEGPGRIGGEQF
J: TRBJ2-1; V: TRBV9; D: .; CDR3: ASSPVVLLSGEQF
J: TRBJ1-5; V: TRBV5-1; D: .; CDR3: ASSLGPSGGASNQPQH
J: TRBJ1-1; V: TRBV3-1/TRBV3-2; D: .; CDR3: ASNAGTPNTEAF
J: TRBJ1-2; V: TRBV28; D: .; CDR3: ASGRRGYT
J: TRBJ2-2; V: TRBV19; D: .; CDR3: ASSTRNYLGTGELF
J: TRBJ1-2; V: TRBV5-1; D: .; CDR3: ASSLFFTDDVANYGYT
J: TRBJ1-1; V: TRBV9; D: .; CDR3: ASSAAGAEAF
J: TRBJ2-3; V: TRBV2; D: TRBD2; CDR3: ASMNRTSGKWATQY
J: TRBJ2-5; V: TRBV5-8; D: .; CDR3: ASSPDGGQETQY
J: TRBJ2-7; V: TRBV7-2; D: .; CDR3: ASSLRGGQLYEQY
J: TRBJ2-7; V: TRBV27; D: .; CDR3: ASSNFYEQY
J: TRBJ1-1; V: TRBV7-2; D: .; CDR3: ASSLGGLLQRAF
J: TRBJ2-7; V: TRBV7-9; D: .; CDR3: ASSQAARGGEQY
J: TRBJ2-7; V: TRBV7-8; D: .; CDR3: ASSLRGSTPGEQY
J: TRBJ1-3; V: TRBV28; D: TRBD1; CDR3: ASRIWGQGDSGNTIY
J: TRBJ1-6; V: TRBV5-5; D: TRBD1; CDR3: ASSSGQGNSPLH
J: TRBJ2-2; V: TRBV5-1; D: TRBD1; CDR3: ASSVTTGSTGELF
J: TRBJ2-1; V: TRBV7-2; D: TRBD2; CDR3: ASSSWTSGKGSEQF
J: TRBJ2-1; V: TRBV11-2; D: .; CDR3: ASSTRTRSYNEQF
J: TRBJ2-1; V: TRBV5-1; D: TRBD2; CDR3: ASSLALAAYNEQF
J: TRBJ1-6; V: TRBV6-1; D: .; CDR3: ASSEDRARNSPLH
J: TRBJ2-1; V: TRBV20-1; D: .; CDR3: SDRRSYEQF
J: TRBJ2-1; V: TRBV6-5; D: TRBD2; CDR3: ASSFGTSGINEQF
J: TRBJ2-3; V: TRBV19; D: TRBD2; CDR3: ASSMLSGRGTQY
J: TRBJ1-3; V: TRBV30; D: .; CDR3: AWAVQGPGNTIY
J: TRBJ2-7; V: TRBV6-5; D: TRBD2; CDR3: ASSSEAGGSYEQY
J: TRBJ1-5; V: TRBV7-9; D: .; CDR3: ASSATGQVQPQH
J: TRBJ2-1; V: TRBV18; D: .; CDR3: ASSPLPTNNEQF
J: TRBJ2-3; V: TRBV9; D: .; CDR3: ASSVDYTQY
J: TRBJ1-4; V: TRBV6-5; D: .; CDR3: ASSYSRGTNEKLF
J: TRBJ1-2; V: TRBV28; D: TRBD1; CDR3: ASSRRDRGIYGYT
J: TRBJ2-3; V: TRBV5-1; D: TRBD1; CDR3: ASSLDRDGDTQY